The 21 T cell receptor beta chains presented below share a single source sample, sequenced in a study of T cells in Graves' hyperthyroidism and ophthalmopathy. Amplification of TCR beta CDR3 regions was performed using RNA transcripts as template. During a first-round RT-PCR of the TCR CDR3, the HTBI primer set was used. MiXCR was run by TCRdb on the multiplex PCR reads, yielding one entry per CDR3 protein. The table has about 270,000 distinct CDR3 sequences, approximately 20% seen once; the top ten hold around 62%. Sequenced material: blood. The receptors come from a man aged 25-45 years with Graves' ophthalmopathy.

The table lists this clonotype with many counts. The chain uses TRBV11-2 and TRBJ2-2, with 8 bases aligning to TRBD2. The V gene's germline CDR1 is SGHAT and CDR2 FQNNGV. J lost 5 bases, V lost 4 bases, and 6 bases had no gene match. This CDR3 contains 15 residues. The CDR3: CASSSGLAVTGELFF. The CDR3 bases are TGTGCCAGCAGCTCCGGACTAGCTGTGACCGGGGAGCTGTTTTTT. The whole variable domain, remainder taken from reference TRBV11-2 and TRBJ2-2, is EAGVAQSPRYKIIEKRQSVAFWCNPISGHATLYWYQQILGQGPKLLIQFQNNGVVDDSQLPKDRFSAERLKGVDSTLKIQPAKLEDSAVYLCASSSGLAVTGELFFGEGSRLTVL.

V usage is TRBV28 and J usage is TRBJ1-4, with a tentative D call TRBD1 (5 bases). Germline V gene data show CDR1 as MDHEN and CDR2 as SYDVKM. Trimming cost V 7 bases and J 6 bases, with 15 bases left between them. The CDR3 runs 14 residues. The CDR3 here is CASIGGTNDEKLFF. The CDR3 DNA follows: TGTGCCAGCATAGGAGGGACTAACGATGAAAAACTGTTTTTT.

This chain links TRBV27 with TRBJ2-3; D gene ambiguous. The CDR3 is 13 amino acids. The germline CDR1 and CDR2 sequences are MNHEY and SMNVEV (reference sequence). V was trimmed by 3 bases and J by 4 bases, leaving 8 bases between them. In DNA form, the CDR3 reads TGTGCCAGCAGTTTTTCCATAGCAGATACGCAGTATTTT. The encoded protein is CASSFSIADTQYF.

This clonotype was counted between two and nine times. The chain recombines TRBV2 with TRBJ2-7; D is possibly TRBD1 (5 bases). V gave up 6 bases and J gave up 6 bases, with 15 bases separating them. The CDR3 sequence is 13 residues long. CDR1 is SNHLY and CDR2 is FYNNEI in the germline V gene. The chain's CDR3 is CASRVQGSGEQYF. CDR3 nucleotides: TGTGCCAGCAGAGTGCAGGGTTCCGGCGAGCAGTACTTC.

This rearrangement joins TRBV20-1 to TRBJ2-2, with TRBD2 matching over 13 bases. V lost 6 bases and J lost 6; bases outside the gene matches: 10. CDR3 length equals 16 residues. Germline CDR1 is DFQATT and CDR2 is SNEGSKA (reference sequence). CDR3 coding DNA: TGCAGTGCCCTAGGACTAGCGGGAGTTCGGGCCGGGGAGCTGTTTTTT. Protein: CSALGLAGVRAGELFF.

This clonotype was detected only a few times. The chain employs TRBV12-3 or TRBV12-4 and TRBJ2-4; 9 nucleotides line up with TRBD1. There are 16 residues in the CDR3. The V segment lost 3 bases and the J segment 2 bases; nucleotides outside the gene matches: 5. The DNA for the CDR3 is TGTGCCAGCAGTTTCTCGACAGGGGGATCCAAAAACATTCAGTACTTC. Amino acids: CASSFSTGGSKNIQYF.

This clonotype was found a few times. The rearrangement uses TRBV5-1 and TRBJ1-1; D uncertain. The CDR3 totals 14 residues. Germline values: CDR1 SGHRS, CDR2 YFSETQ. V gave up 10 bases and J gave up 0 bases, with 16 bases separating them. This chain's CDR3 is CADWGAYMNTEAFF. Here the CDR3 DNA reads TGCGCCGATTGGGGAGCCTACATGAACACTGAAGCTTTCTTT. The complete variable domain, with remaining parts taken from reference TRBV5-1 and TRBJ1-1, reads KAGVTQTPRYLIKTRGQQVTLSCSPISGHRSVSWYQQTPGQGLQFLFEYFSETQRNKGNFPGRFSGRQFSNSRSEMNVSTLELGDSALYLCADWGAYMNTEAFFGQGTRLTVV.

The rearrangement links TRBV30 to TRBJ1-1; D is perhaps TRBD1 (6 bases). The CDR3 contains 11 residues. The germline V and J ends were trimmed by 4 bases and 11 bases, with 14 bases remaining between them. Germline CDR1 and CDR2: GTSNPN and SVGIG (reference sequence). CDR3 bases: TGTGCCTGGAAGGTACAGGGATGGGCTTTCTTT. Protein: CAWKVQGWAFF.

DNA for the CDR3: TGTGCCAGCAGCCTGGAGGAGACGGGTGAGCAGTTCTTC. This gives the protein CASSLEETGEQFF. This chain links TRBV11-3 with TRBJ2-1; tentative D call: TRBD2 (5 bases). Germline lookup yields CDR1 SGHNT and CDR2 YENEEA. V was trimmed by 5 bases and J by 9 bases, leaving 14 bases between them. The CDR3 has 13 amino acids.

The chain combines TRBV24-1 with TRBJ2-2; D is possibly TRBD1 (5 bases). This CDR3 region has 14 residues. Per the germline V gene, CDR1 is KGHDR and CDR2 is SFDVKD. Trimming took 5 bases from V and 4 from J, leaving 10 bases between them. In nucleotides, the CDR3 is TGTGCCACCAGTGTTACAGGTGCCACCGGGGAGCTGTTTTTT. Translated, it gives CATSVTGATGELFF.

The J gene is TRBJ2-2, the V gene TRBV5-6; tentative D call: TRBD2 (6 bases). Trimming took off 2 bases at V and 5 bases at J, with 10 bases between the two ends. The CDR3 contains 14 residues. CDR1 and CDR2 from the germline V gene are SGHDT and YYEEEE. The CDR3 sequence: CASSFFRGTGELFF. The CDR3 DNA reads TGTGCCAGCAGCTTTTTCCGGGGGACCGGGGAGCTGTTTTTT.

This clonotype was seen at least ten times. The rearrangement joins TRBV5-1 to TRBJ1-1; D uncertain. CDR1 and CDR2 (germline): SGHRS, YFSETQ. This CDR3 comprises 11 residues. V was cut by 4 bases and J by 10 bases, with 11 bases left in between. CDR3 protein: CASSGTMGAFF. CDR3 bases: TGCGCCAGCAGCGGCACTATGGGAGCTTTCTTT.

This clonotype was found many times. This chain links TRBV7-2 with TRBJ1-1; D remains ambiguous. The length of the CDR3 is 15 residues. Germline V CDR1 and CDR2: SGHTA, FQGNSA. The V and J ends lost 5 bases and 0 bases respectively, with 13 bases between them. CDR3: CASSPSPTVNTEAFF. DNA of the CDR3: TGTGCCAGCAGCCCCTCCCCAACAGTGAACACTGAAGCTTTCTTT.

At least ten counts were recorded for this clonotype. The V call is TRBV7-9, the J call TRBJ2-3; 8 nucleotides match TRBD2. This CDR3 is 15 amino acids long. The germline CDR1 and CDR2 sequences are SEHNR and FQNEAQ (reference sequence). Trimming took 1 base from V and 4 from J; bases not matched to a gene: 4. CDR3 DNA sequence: TGTGCCAGCAGCTTAGTTGGCGGGAGGTCAGATACGCAGTATTTT. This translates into CASSLVGGRSDTQYF.

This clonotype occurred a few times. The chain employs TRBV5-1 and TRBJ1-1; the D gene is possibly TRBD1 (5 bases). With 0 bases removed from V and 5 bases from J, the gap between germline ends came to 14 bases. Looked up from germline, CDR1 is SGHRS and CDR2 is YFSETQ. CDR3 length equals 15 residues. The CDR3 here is CASSLAPGSKTEAFF. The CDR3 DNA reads TGCGCCAGCAGCTTGGCCCCAGGGAGTAAGACTGAAGCTTTCTTT.

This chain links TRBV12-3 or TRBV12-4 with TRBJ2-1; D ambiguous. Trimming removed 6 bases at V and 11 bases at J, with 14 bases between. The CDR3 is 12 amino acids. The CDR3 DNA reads TGTGCCAGCAGCACACCCGCGTTTAAGCAGTTCTTC. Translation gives CASSTPAFKQFF.

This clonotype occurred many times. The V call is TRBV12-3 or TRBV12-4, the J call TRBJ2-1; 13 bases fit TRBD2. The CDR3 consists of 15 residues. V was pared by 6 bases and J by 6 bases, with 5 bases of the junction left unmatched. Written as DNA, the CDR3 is TGTGCCAGCAGCTCCGGACTAGCGGGAGTCAATGAGCAGTTCTTC. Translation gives CASSSGLAGVNEQFF.

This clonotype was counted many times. Here the CDR3 reads CASSLAGQDSNQPQHF. The CDR3 region has the DNA TGTGCCAGCAGCTTGGCCGGGCAGGATAGCAATCAGCCCCAGCATTTT. The chain has TRBV5-6 and TRBJ1-5; D uncertain. The germline V and J ends were trimmed by 0 bases and 0 bases, with 10 bases remaining between them. The CDR3 extends over 16 amino acids. Germline values: CDR1 SGHDT, CDR2 YYEEEE.

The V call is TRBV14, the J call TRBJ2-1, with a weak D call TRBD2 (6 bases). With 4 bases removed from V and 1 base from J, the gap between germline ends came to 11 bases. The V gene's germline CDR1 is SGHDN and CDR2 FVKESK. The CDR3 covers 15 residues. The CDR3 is CASSPTGASYNEQFF. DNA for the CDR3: TGTGCCAGCAGCCCAACGGGAGCGTCCTACAATGAGCAGTTCTTC. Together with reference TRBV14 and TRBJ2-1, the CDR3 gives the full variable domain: EAGVTQFPSHSVIEKGQTVTLRCDPISGHDNLYWYRRVMGKEIKFLLHFVKESKQDESGMPNNRFLAERTGGTYSTLKVQPAELEDSGVYFCASSPTGASYNEQFFGPGTRLTVL.

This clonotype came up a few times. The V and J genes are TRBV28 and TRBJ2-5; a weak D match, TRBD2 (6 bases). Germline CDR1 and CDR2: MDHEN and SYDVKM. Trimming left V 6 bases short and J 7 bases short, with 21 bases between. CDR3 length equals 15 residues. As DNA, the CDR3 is TGTGCCAGCAGCCATCCACGGAGGGCGGAGGGGACCCAGTACTTC. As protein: CASSHPRRAEGTQYF.

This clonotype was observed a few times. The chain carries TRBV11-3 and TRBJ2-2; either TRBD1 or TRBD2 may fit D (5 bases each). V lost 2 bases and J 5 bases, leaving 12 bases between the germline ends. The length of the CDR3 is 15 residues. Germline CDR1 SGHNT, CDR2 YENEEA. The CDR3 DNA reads TGTGCCAGCAGCTTATGGGACGGTGGGACCGGGGAGCTGTTTTTT. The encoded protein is CASSLWDGGTGELFF.